The next 32 T cell receptor beta chains were all read from a single sample in a study of blood T cell repertoires in COVID-19. Assay: immunoSEQ multiplex PCR; the TCRdb copy retains only in-frame clones and omits some. Altogether 300,000 to 500,000 clones are present, roughly 86% being singletons, with the ten largest covering about 2.1%. Sequenced: PBMCs or T cells enriched from blood (not recorded which). The receptors were sampled from a woman aged 40 to 49 with acute COVID-19.

As to this clone: Other DNA variants within this sample encode the same CDR3. DNA for the CDR3: TGTGCCAGCAGCCAAGTGCAGGGGAATCAGCCCCAGCATTTT. Translated, it gives CASSQVQGNQPQHF. This chain uses TRBV3-1 (or the pseudogene TRBV3-2) with TRBJ1-5, with D possibly being TRBD1 (6 bases). This CDR3 contains 14 residues. V lost 1 base, J lost 4 bases, and 8 bases lay in between. Germline V gene sequence: CDR1 LGHDT, CDR2 YNNKEL (reference sequence).

The chain carries TRBV5-1 and TRBJ1-4, with D tentatively TRBD1 (5 bases). Germline V gene data show CDR1 as SGHRS and CDR2 as YFSETQ. The CDR3 length is 16 residues. V was trimmed by 1 base and J by 3 bases, leaving 13 bases between them. CDR3 bases: TGCGCCAGCAGCTTGAGATCGGGGGTTCCTAATGAAAAACTGTTTTTT. Amino acid sequence: CASSLRSGVPNEKLFF.

The CDR3 loop is CASSQDTAGGVREQYF. CDR3 coding DNA: TGTGCCAGCAGCCAAGATACGGCGGGGGGCGTCAGGGAGCAGTACTTC. V is TRBV3-1 (or the pseudogene TRBV3-2) and J is TRBJ2-7; the match to TRBD2 covers 8 bases. With V trimmed by 0 bases and J by 7 bases, 11 bases remained unmatched. This CDR3 has 16 residues. The germline V gene encodes CDR1 LGHDT and CDR2 YNNKEL (reference sequence).

V gene TRBV9 combines with J gene TRBJ2-3, with 12 bases aligning to TRBD2. The CDR3 covers 15 residues. Per germline, CDR1 SGDLS and CDR2 YYNGEE. With V trimmed by 4 bases and J by 1 base, 1 base remained unmatched. DNA of the CDR3: TGTGCCAGCAGCCTAGCGGGGGGGGGCACAGATACGCAGTATTTT. Translated: CASSLAGGGTDTQYF.

This clone was seen only a few times. Here the CDR3 DNA reads TGTGCCAGCAGCTTGTTTGCGGGGGCCGACTCCTACAATGAGCAGTTCTTC. As protein: CASSLFAGADSYNEQFF. The rearrangement uses TRBV5-4 and TRBJ2-1; the D gene is possibly TRBD2 (7 bases). V was cut by 1 base and J by 0 bases, with 14 bases left in between. The CDR3 has 17 residues. CDR1 and CDR2 (germline): SGHNT, YYREEE (reference sequence).

The V and J genes are TRBV4-2 and TRBJ2-3; TRBD2 agrees at 8 bases. This CDR3 comprises 17 residues. V dropped 3 bases and J dropped 5; count of bases not matched to a gene: 13. Germline loops: CDR1 LGHNA, CDR2 YNFKEQ. The CDR3 loop is CASSQGMARGGEDTQYF. CDR3 bases: TGTGCCAGCAGCCAGGGGATGGCCCGGGGGGGCGAAGATACGCAGTATTTT.

The chain combines TRBV18 with TRBJ1-5; no reliable D call. Germline values: CDR1 KGHSH, CDR2 LQKENI. Trimming removed 4 bases from V and 3 bases from J, with 10 bases in between. The CDR3 runs 14 residues. DNA of the CDR3: TGTGCCAGCTCACTCACGCGGGACAATCAGCCCCAGCATTTT. This gives the protein CASSLTRDNQPQHF.

V usage is TRBV6-5 and J usage is TRBJ1-6; perhaps TRBD1 as D (5 bases). CDR3 length equals 16 residues. V lost 0 bases and J 3 bases, leaving 9 bases between the germline ends. From germline, CDR1 is MNHEY and CDR2 SVGAGI. CDR3 sequence: CASSYSNRLYNSPLHF. DNA for the CDR3: TGTGCCAGCAGTTACTCGAACAGGCTCTATAATTCACCCCTCCACTTT.

The chain recombines TRBV11-2 with TRBJ1-6; TRBD1 aligns across 8 bases. V gave up 3 bases and J gave up 10 bases; unmatched junction bases: 14. Germline loops: CDR1 SGHAT, CDR2 FQNNGV. This CDR3 is 17 amino acids long. DNA of the CDR3: TGTGCCAGCAGCTTCCGACTTAGACAGGGGTTATCGTCACCCCTCCACTTT. Translation gives CASSFRLRQGLSSPLHF.

V is TRBV25-1 and J is TRBJ2-1; TRBD2 matches at 14 bases. Looked up from germline, CDR1 is MGHDK and CDR2 is SYGVNS. This CDR3 is 18 amino acids long. The V gene end was trimmed by 7 bases and the J gene end by 0 bases; junction bases not matched to a gene: 8. The CDR3 here is CASTPGLAGVSSYNEQFF. The CDR3 DNA follows: TGTGCCAGCACCCCGGGACTAGCGGGGGTTTCCTCCTACAATGAGCAGTTCTTC.

The CDR3 nucleotides read TGTGCCAGCAGTCCTGACACCTACAATGAGCAGTTCTTC. It translates to CASSPDTYNEQFF. The chain uses TRBV2 and TRBJ2-1; D is unclear. This CDR3 is 13 amino acids long. Trimming pared 5 bases from V and 2 bases from J, leaving 7 bases between. Looked up from germline, CDR1 is SNHLY and CDR2 is FYNNEI.

The V gene is TRBV15, the J gene TRBJ1-5; D not resolved. Trimming removed 5 bases at V and 1 base at J, with 12 bases between. Germline V gives CDR1 LNHNV, CDR2 YYDKDF (reference sequence). CDR3 length: 15 amino acids. This CDR3 is CATSSGEVSNQPQHF. The CDR3 region has the DNA TGTGCCACCAGCTCCGGGGAGGTGAGCAATCAGCCCCAGCATTTT.

The chain combines TRBV18 with TRBJ1-4, with 7 bases aligning to TRBD1. The CDR3 is 13 residues long. CDR1 is KGHSH, CDR2 LQKENI, per germline. V shed 5 bases and J 6 bases; nucleotides not matched to a gene: 3. Here the CDR3 reads CASSTGQDEKLFF. CDR3 coding DNA: TGTGCCAGCTCAACCGGACAGGATGAAAAACTGTTTTTT.

The sample holds one count of this clone. V is TRBV6-5 and J is TRBJ1-1; TRBD1 agrees at 7 bases. Germline-derived CDR1 and CDR2 are MNHEY and SVGAGI. The V segment lost 3 bases and the J segment 1 base; nucleotides outside the gene matches: 2. The CDR3 runs to 14 residues. For the CDR3, the DNA is TGTGCCAGCAGTTATCGGACAGGGAACACTGAAGCTTTCTTT. This translates into CASSYRTGNTEAFF.

This chain joins TRBV7-2 and TRBJ2-3, with TRBD2 matching over 8 bases. With 0 bases clipped from V and 1 base from J, the junction kept 3 bases outside the gene matches. The length of the CDR3 is 16 residues. Germline CDR1 SGHTA, CDR2 FQGNSA. Here the CDR3 DNA reads TGTGCCAGCAGCTTAGCTGGGCGGGGGGGCACAGATACGCAGTATTTT. This encodes CASSLAGRGGTDTQYF.

The rearrangement uses TRBV29-1 and TRBJ2-7, with 9 bases lining up with TRBD1. The CDR3 runs 12 residues. The junction had 4 bases not matched to a gene; V was cut back by 6 bases and J by 4 bases. Germline CDR1 and CDR2: SQVTM and ANQGSEA. CDR3 amino acids: CSVEQGAYEQYF. CDR3 nucleotides: TGCAGCGTCGAACAGGGGGCGTACGAGCAGTACTTC.

The rearrangement links TRBV12-3 or TRBV12-4 to TRBJ2-1; weak D call: TRBD1 (5 bases). CDR3 length: 13 residues. V was cut by 6 bases and J by 4 bases, with 10 bases left in between. The DNA for the CDR3 is TGTGCCAGCAGGGGGCCTTTATACAATGAGCAGTTCTTC. Its protein is CASRGPLYNEQFF.

In the case of this clone: Other nucleotide sequences from this sample produce the same CDR3. The chain recombines TRBV24-1 with TRBJ2-5; 9 bases are a match to TRBD1. CDR1 is KGHDR and CDR2 is SFDVKD in the germline V gene. Unmatched junction bases numbered 7, after V lost 4 bases and J lost 5 bases. The CDR3 contains 15 residues. The CDR3 sequence: CATSDPTGGLETQYF. The CDR3, as DNA: TGTGCCACCAGTGACCCGACAGGGGGACTGGAGACCCAGTACTTC.

V and J are TRBV18 and TRBJ2-4; 7 nucleotides line up with TRBD1. Trimming took 3 bases from V and 4 from J; bases not matched to a gene: 0. CDR3 length: 13 residues. Germline V gives CDR1 KGHSH, CDR2 LQKENI. CDR3: CASSPGQKNIQYF. The CDR3 DNA reads as TGTGCCAGCTCACCGGGACAGAAAAACATTCAGTACTTC.

The V and J genes are TRBV19 and TRBJ1-1; D unclear. In germline, CDR1 is LNHDA, CDR2 SQIVND (reference sequence). The CDR3 has 13 amino acids. V was shortened by 1 base and J by 3 bases, with 6 bases between the two germline ends. The CDR3 DNA reads as TGTGCCAGTAGTATAGTCGACTACACTGAAGCTTTCTTT. Its translation is CASSIVDYTEAFF.

This chain uses TRBV15 with TRBJ1-1; possibly TRBD1 for D (6 bases). The CDR3 runs 14 residues. Trimming removed 5 bases from V and 2 bases from J, with 12 bases in between. From germline, CDR1 is LNHNV and CDR2 YYDKDF (reference sequence). CDR3 sequence: CATSGHRENTEAFF. The CDR3 DNA follows: TGTGCCACCAGCGGACACAGGGAAAACACTGAAGCTTTCTTT.

This clone was counted a single time. This rearrangement joins TRBV5-1 to TRBJ1-1; TRBD1 might be the D (6 bases). In germline, CDR1 is SGHRS, CDR2 YFSETQ. V shed 4 bases and J shed 11 bases, with 12 bases lying between them. CDR3 length: 11 amino acids. The CDR3 region has the DNA TGCGCCAGCAGCCTTGGACAGTTGGCTTTCTTT. As protein: CASSLGQLAFF. The full variable domain, its missing parts supplied by reference TRBV5-1 and TRBJ1-1, is KAGVTQTPRYLIKTRGQQVTLSCSPISGHRSVSWYQQTPGQGLQFLFEYFSETQRNKGNFPGRFSGRQFSNSRSEMNVSTLELGDSALYLCASSLGQLAFFGQGTRLTVV.

The DNA of the CDR3 is TGTGCCAGCAGTGGTCTGACAGCCTATCAGCCCCAGCATTTT. Protein: CASSGLTAYQPQHF. The chain uses TRBV2 and TRBJ1-5; tentative D call: TRBD1 (5 bases). The CDR3 is 14 amino acids. Germline CDR1 and CDR2: SNHLY and FYNNEI. V dropped 4 bases and J dropped 5 bases, with 12 bases sitting between them. The full variable domain, in which reference TRBV2 and TRBJ1-5 provide the parts outside the CDR3, is EPEVTQTPSHQVTQMGQEVILRCVPISNHLYFYWYRQILGQKVEFLVSFYNNEISEKSEIFDDQFSVERPDGSNFTLKIRSTKLEDSAMYFCASSGLTAYQPQHFGDGTRLSIL.

The chain carries TRBV5-5 and TRBJ1-2, with 10 bases identical to TRBD1. With V trimmed by 4 bases and J by 5 bases, 5 bases remained unmatched. Germline V gene data show CDR1 as SGHKS and CDR2 as YYEKEE (reference sequence). This CDR3 contains 14 residues. The CDR3 region is CASSHLDRGYGYTF. The CDR3 DNA sequence: TGTGCCAGCAGCCATTTGGACAGGGGGTATGGCTACACCTTC.

V is TRBV5-8 and J is TRBJ1-1; 10 bases map to TRBD1. Losses at the gene ends were 5 bases for V and 7 bases for J; bases not matched to a gene: 8. The CDR3 sequence is 14 residues long. Germline V CDR1 and CDR2: SGHTS, YDEGEE. The chain's CDR3 is CASRRTGGSGEAFF. In DNA, the CDR3 is TGTGCCAGCAGAAGGACAGGGGGATCTGGTGAAGCTTTCTTT.

The chain employs TRBV7-9 and TRBJ1-4, with D uncertain. Germline CDR1 SEHNR, CDR2 FQNEAQ (reference sequence). The CDR3 is 14 residues long. Trimming shortened V by 6 bases and J by 8 bases, and 16 bases separated the two germline ends. The CDR3: CASRPPVSEEKLFF. In DNA form, the CDR3 reads TGTGCCAGCAGACCTCCCGTCTCGGAGGAAAAACTGTTTTTT.

Written as DNA, the CDR3 is TGTGCCAGCTCATTCGGACAGGAGGTTAATGAAAAACTGTTTTTT. Its translation: CASSFGQEVNEKLFF. The genes are TRBV18 and TRBJ1-4, with 7 nucleotides matching TRBD1. There are 15 residues in the CDR3. Per germline, CDR1 KGHSH and CDR2 LQKENI. The ends lost 5 bases at V and 4 bases at J; junction bases unmatched: 7.

This chain uses TRBV15 with TRBJ2-7; 8 bases are a match to TRBD2. The length of the CDR3 is 14 residues. With 5 bases clipped from V and 2 bases from J, the junction kept 5 bases outside the gene matches. The V gene's germline CDR1 is LNHNV and CDR2 YYDKDF (reference sequence). The CDR3 loop is CATSVERGPYEQYF. Here the CDR3 DNA reads TGTGCCACCAGCGTCGAGCGGGGGCCCTACGAGCAGTACTTC. Full variable domain (rest looked up from reference TRBV15 and TRBJ2-7): DAMVIQNPRYQVTQFGKPVTLSCSQTLNHNVMYWYQQKSSQAPKLLFHYYDKDFNNEADTPDNFQSRRPNTSFCFLDIRSPGLGDTAMYLCATSVERGPYEQYFGPGTRLTVT.

V and J are TRBV3-1 (or the pseudogene TRBV3-2) and TRBJ1-4; no clear D. CDR1 and CDR2 (germline): LGHDT, YNNKEL (reference sequence). Trimming removed 3 bases at V and 10 bases at J, with 15 bases between. CDR3 length: 14 residues. CDR3 amino acids: CASSHGTNEGKLFF. DNA of the CDR3: TGTGCCAGCAGCCATGGCACTAACGAGGGAAAACTGTTTTTT.

The chain joins TRBV6-1 to TRBJ1-6; D is undetermined. Germline V gene lookup returns CDR1 MNHNS and CDR2 SASEGT. The V end was cut by 4 bases, the J end by 6 bases, with 16 bases between. The CDR3 is 16 amino acids. The CDR3 loop reads CASSGYIAKFNSPLHF. The CDR3 DNA reads TGTGCCAGCAGTGGGTACATAGCCAAATTTAATTCACCCCTCCACTTT.

This sequence joins TRBV2 and TRBJ1-2, with 8 bases matching TRBD1. V lost 2 bases, J lost 1 base, and 6 bases stayed unmatched. The germline CDR1 and CDR2 sequences are SNHLY and FYNNEI. CDR3 length: 16 amino acids. Written as DNA, the CDR3 is TGTGCCAGCAGTGAATGGACAGGGCCCGTTAACTATGGCTACACCTTC. Encoded protein: CASSEWTGPVNYGYTF.

The chain uses TRBV3-1 (or the pseudogene TRBV3-2) and TRBJ2-3; possibly TRBD2 for D (6 bases). The CDR3 consists of 13 residues. Germline CDR1 is LGHDT and CDR2 is YNNKEL (reference sequence). The V gene lost 6 bases and the J gene lost 6 bases, with 13 bases spanning the gap. The CDR3 loop is CASSLVAVDTQYF. The CDR3, as DNA: TGTGCCAGCAGTCTCGTAGCGGTCGATACGCAGTATTTT.